The source of this TCR beta chain is a study of T cell clones after liver transplantation (dated by TCRdb to between 2018 and 2021). As for the study more broadly: The samples were obtained from ITN030ST, a randomized trial that attempted immunosuppression withdrawal within 2 years after liver transplantation. Donor-reactive T cell clones were identified by TCRbeta sequencing after a pre-transplant mixed lymphocyte reaction and then tracked in post-transplant blood. Blood samples were collected pre-transplant, pre-randomization before withdrawal, and post-randomization after either complete withdrawal or failed withdrawal. Of the 8 liver transplant recipients making up the studied cohort, 3 were classified as tolerant and 5 as non-tolerant. As an antigen-independent comparator for the donor-reactive sequences, third party-reactive TCRbeta sequences from pre-transplant MLRs were identified as well. Tolerance meant complete immunosuppression withdrawal for at least one year without liver enzymes rising beyond twice the upper limit of normal. Subjects received no induction therapy and standard immunosuppression until randomization at 12-24 months post-transplant. Of the eight recipients, a few were HCV-positive, while the remaining recipients had been transplanted for non-autoimmune, non-viral indications. The study at large found these results: Donor-reactive sequences decreased more than third party-reactive sequences, which suggests partial antigen-specific deletion that was not related to withdrawal success. In a couple of subjects, low numbers of available donor cells limited the measurable donor-reactive repertoire. In most of the 8 subjects, regardless of tolerance or HCV status, circulating donor-reactive CD4 TCRbeta sequences dropped significantly post-transplant. Conclusions were preliminary, limited by small, heterogeneous patient numbers and non-standardized post-transplant time points. Once repertoire turnover was taken into account, donor-reactive detection showed a significant reduction for CD4 in 7 of 8 subjects and for CD8 in 8 of 8. Because no allograft tissue specimens were available, donor-reactive T cells may have migrated into the graft instead of being deleted.

Unstimulated PBMCs, after thawing, were stained for CD3, CD4 and CD8 and then FACS-sorted into CD3+CD4+ and CD3+CD8+ populations. Each of the 8 studied subjects was randomized to immunosuppression withdrawal. The Qiagen DNeasy Blood and Tissue Kit was used for genomic DNA isolation. Frozen genomic DNA underwent high-throughput TCRbeta CDR3 sequencing by immunoSEQ, including PCR amplification, mapping, bias correction and internal controls. From the authors' description of their analysis: Productive rearrangements were kept, and unique TCRbeta sequences were defined by CDR3 nucleotide sequence plus V and J gene. For a sequence to be called donor-reactive, it needed a frequency of at least 0.01% and at least 5-fold expansion in CFSE-low cells compared with unstimulated pre-transplant cells. To ensure at least 90% detection power, minimum frequency thresholds were set for each subject based on that subject's lowest-template unstimulated sample. Jensen-Shannon divergence between the top 1000 TCRbeta sequences post-transplant and pre-transplant was used to measure repertoire turnover. Changes in detection of donor-reactive sequences were assessed with two-sided Fisher's exact tests. TCRdb's version of the immuneACCESS table is confined to in-frame rearrangements and falls short of the full clone set. An unresolved V gene accounts for under half of the shortfall where checked; the remainder is of unknown origin. V, J and clone size reflect that table, while D and trimming were determined from the DNA. For this sample the table gives 80,000 or so clones, of which roughly 80% were detected only once. 0.45% to 0.6% of the sample is held by the ten biggest clonotypes.

Spanning cysteine to phenylalanine, the CDR3 consists of 15 amino acids. The retained sequence is limited to the CDR3, 45 bases, with the frame set at the first base. V trim: 4 bases; J trim: 5 bases; unmatched bases: 6. CDR1 MDHEN and CDR2 SYDVKM are derived from the germline V gene. A few counts support this clone. Which antigen it targets is not known. Base qualities are not provided; no much larger clone lies one nucleotide away. The clonotype originates from a human patient who received a liver transplant. After a transplant, not all T cells may be the patient's own; some may come from the graft donor. The material was CD4+ T cells from blood, obtained just over 45 months after liver transplant. The chain employs TRBV28 and TRBJ1-5, and 9 junction bases match TRBD1. The CDR3 region reads CASSSSGTGYQPQHF. Here is the DNA: TGTGCCAGCAGTTCCTCCGGGACAGGGTATCAGCCCCAGCATTTT. Where the CDR3 stops, the reference TRBV28 and TRBJ1-5 genes take over; the full variable domain is DVKVTQSSRYLVKRTGEKVFLECVQDMDHENMFWYRQDPGLGLRLIYFSYDVKMKEKGDIPEGYSVSREKKERFSLILESASTNQTSMYLCASSSSGTGYQPQHFGDGTRLSIL.